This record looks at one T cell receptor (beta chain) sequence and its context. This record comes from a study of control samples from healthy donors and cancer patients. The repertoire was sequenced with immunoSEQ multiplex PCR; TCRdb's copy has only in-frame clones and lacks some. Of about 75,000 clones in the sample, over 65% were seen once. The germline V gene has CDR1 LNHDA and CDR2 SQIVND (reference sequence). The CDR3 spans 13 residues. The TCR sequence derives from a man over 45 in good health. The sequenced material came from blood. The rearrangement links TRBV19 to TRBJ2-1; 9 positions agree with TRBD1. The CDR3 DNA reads TGTGCTTGCCGGGACAGGGTCGGAAATGAGCAGTTCTTC. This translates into CACRDRVGNEQFF.